The entry below describes one T cell receptor (beta chain). Antigen: not known. The data were taken from a study of cytomegalovirus exposure and HLA in healthy donors. There are 15 residues in the CDR3. Study outcomes and limitations: Researchers had no immune exposure information except CMV serostatus available.

The PCR employed 60 Vbeta primers together with 13 Jbeta primers. The method was immunoSEQ multiplex PCR; TCRdb's version includes in-frame clones alone and lacks a portion of them. The sample has around 67,000 clones; about 80% are singletons. The donors, nominally healthy at sampling, likely had unrecorded immune exposures. Source material: PBMCs. The receptor's source is a young man in good health and CMV-seropositive. This chain connects TRBV21-1 to TRBJ2-7; the tabulated D call, TRBD1, remains unverified against the DNA. TRBV21-1 counts as a pseudogene. The CDR3 sequence is CASSKRPRSSYEQYF. The CDR3 DNA is TGTGCCAGCAGCAAAAGGCCCAGGTCCTCCTACGAGCAGTACTTC.